This T cell receptor (beta chain) was sequenced in a study of control samples from healthy donors and cancer patients. V was trimmed by 6 bases and J by 1 base, leaving 12 bases between them. The CDR3 consists of 14 residues. CDR1 and CDR2 (germline): MDHEN, SYDVKM. Only in-frame clones appear in the TCRdb table, and some are missing; sequencing was by immunoSEQ multiplex PCR. This table holds 35,000 to 50,000 clones, around 87% found once. Sequenced sample: PBMCs. The receptor's source is a woman aged 60-75 years with lung cancer. The chain combines TRBV28 with TRBJ1-1; TRBD1 is a possible D gene (5 bases). Here the CDR3 reads CASRTGTSNTEAFF. The CDR3 DNA follows: TGTGCCAGCAGGACCGGGACCTCGAACACTGAAGCTTTCTTT.